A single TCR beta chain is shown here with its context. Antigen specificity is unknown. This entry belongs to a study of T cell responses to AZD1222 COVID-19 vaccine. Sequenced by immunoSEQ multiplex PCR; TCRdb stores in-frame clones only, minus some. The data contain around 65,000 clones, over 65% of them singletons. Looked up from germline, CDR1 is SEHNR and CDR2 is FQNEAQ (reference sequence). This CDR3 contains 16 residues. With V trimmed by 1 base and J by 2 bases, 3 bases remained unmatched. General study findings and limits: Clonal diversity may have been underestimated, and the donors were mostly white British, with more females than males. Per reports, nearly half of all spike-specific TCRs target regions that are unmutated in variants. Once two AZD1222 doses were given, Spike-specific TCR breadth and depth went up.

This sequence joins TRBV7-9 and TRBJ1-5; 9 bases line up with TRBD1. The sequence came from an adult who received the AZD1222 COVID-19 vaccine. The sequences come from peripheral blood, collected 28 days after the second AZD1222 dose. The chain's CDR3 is CASSLGGQGRNQPQHF. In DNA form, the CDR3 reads TGTGCCAGCAGCTTAGGGGGACAGGGTCGCAATCAGCCCCAGCATTTT.